This is a list of T cell receptor beta chains from one sample in a study of chemoradiotherapy in HPV16-positive cancers. Using immunoSEQ multiplex PCR, the repertoire was profiled, and TCRdb retains in-frame clones only, with some absent. Of about 21,000 clones listed, around 87% are singletons. Sequencing used blood, obtained from a patient who underwent chemoradiotherapy. The source of these receptors is a human donor with HPV-associated anogenital cancer. CDR3s include the opening cysteine and the closing phenylalanine or tryptophan. The order of the fields is D gene, J gene, V gene, clone size, CDR3 DNA, CDR3 protein. A D gene is named only where the DNA matches it firmly. Rows give clone size only sometimes, using once, few, many, or a class for an expanded clone.

D: NA
J: TRBJ2-1
V: TRBV7-5
size: once
DNA: TGTGCCAGAAGCTTAGCGGCCTGTTGGGACAGGGGTCTCAATGAGCAGTTCTTC
CDR3: CARSLAACWDRGLNEQFF

D: NA
J: TRBJ1-1
V: TRBV9
size: NA
DNA: TGTGCCAGCAGCGTCGAGGGCACTGAAGCTTTCTTT
CDR3: CASSVEGTEAFF

D: NA
J: TRBJ2-4
V: TRBV14
size: NA
DNA: TGTGCCAGCAGCCAAGCCAAAAACATTCAGTACTTC
CDR3: CASSQAKNIQYF

D: NA
J: TRBJ2-7
V: TRBV7-2
size: NA
DNA: TGTGCCAGCAGCTTCCTAGGTATTCCACCCCAGCAGTACTTC
CDR3: CASSFLGIPPQQYF

D: TRBD1
J: TRBJ2-7
V: TRBV27
size: NA
DNA: TGTGCCAGCAGTGGACCCCGACAGGGGATCTACGAGCAGTACTTC
CDR3: CASSGPRQGIYEQYF

D: NA
J: TRBJ1-2
V: TRBV20-1
size: NA
DNA: TGCAGTGCTAGGGATGGCTACACCTTC
CDR3: CSARDGYTF

D: TRBD1
J: TRBJ1-4
V: TRBV28
size: NA
DNA: TGTGCCAGCAGTCCCGAGGGCAGGGGGCGGCCGGGGCCCAGTGAAAAACTGTTTTTT
CDR3: CASSPEGRGRPGPSEKLFF

D: NA
J: TRBJ2-7
V: TRBV7-9
size: NA
DNA: TGTGCCAGCAGCTTAGCTGGGGGCTCCGACGAGCAGTACTTC
CDR3: CASSLAGGSDEQYF

D: TRBD2
J: TRBJ2-7
V: TRBV10-3
size: NA
DNA: TGTGCCGGCGGGGGACTAACCCTAGAGGAGCAGTACTTC
CDR3: CAGGGLTLEEQYF

D: NA
J: TRBJ2-5
V: TRBV23-1
size: NA
DNA: TGCGCCAGCAGTCCTACTGGCGGACGCCAAGAGACCCAGTACTTC
CDR3: CASSPTGGRQETQYF